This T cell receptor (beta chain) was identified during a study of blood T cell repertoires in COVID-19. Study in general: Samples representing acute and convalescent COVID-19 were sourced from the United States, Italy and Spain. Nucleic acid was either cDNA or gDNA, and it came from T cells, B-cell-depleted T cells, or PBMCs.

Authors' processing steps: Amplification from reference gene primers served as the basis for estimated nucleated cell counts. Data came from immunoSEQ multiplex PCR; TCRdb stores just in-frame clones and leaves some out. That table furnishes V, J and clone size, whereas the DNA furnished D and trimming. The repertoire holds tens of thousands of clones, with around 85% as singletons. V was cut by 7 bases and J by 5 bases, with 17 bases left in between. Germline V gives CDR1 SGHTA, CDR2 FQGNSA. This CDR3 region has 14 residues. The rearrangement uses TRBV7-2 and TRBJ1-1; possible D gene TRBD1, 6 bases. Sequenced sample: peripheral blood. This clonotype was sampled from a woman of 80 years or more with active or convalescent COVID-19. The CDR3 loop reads CASTPGGQGTEAFF. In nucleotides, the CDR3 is TGTGCCAGCACCCCCGGGGGGCAGGGTACTGAAGCTTTCTTT.